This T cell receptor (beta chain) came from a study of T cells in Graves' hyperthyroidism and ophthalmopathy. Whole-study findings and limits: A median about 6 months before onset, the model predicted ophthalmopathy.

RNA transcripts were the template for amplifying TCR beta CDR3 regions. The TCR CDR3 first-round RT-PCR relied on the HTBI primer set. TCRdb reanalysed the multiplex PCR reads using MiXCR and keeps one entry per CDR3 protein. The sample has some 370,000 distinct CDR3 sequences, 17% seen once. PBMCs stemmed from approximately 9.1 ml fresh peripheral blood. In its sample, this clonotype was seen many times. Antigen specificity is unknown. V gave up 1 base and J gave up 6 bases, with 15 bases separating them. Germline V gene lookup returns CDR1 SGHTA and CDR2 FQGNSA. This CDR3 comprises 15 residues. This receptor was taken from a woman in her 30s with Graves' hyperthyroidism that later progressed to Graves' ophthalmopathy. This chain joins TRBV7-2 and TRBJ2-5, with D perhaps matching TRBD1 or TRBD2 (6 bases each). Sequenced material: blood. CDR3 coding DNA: TGTGCCAGCAGCTTAGGGTTAGGGGGGTTTCAGACCCAGTACTTC. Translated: CASSLGLGGFQTQYF.